The 3 T cell receptor beta chains in this list originate from one sample, sequenced in a study of T cell responses to AZD1222 COVID-19 vaccine. Here immunoSEQ multiplex PCR was the method, and the copy in TCRdb shows in-frame clones only, minus some. Of some 89,000 clones in the sample, over 85% were seen once. Sequenced material: peripheral blood, taken on day 0 of AZD1222 vaccination. These receptors were obtained from an adult in good health.

The J gene is TRBJ2-3, the V gene TRBV19; tentatively, D is TRBD2 (6 bases). The CDR3 is made up of 16 amino acids. V lost 11 bases to trimming and J lost 5 bases, with 26 bases between them. The germline V gene encodes CDR1 LNHDA and CDR2 SQIVND (reference sequence). The chain's CDR3 is CASQDPRLGGVDTQYF. CDR3 in DNA: TGTGCCTCCCAGGACCCAAGACTAGGAGGGGTAGATACGCAGTATTTT.

The chain employs TRBV4-2 and TRBJ2-7; TRBD2 is a possible D gene (6 bases). There are 15 residues in the CDR3. The germline V gene has CDR1 LGHNA and CDR2 YNFKEQ. Trimming stripped 6 bases from V and 3 bases from J, with 18 bases between. CDR3: CASSPQPGVGYEQYF. The CDR3 DNA is TGTGCCAGCAGTCCTCAACCGGGGGTTGGCTACGAGCAGTACTTC.

The chain couples TRBV18 to TRBJ1-4, with D possibly matching TRBD1 (5 bases). The CDR3 extends over 15 amino acids. CDR1 and CDR2 from the germline V gene are KGHSH and LQKENI. V lost 4 bases and J 5 bases, leaving 14 bases between the germline ends. Here the CDR3 reads CASSLITGANEKLFF. The CDR3 DNA reads as TGTGCCAGCTCACTCATTACCGGGGCAAATGAAAAACTGTTTTTT.